This TCR beta chain comes out of a study of CD8 T cells in Susac syndrome. TCR beta sequences were obtained from blood CD8+ and CD4+ T cells. Germline trimming cut 5 bases from V and 3 bases from J; bases unmatched to any gene: 6. This CDR3 is 15 amino acids long. Germline values: CDR1 LNHDA, CDR2 SQIVND (reference sequence). A quantity of 0.5 to 1 ug RNA underwent reverse transcription using random hexamers. A single record per CDR3 protein comes from TCRdb applying MiXCR to the immunoSEQ multiplex PCR reads. The sample includes 250,000 to 300,000 distinct CDR3 sequences, 85% seen only once; the top ten take over 0.09%.

The chain couples TRBV19 to TRBJ2-3; 9 positions match TRBD2. The sequence was collected from a human donor with multiple sclerosis. Sequences were obtained from CD8+ T cells from PBMCs. For the CDR3, the DNA is TGTGCCAGTAGTGTAGCGGGAGCTTCTACAGATACGCAGTATTTT. Its protein is CASSVAGASTDTQYF. The variable domain in full, with the rest retrieved from reference TRBV19 and TRBJ2-3, is DGGITQSPKYLFRKEGQNVTLSCEQNLNHDAMYWYRQDPGQGLRLIYYSQIVNDFQKGDIAEGYSVSREKKESFPLTVTSAQKNPTAFYLCASSVAGASTDTQYFGPGTRLTVL.